This TCR beta chain comes out of a study of blood T cell repertoires in COVID-19. The overall study: Some COVID-19 samples were acute and others convalescent; all came from the United States, Italy and Spain. The cDNA or gDNA used as material had been derived from T cells, B-cell-depleted T cells, or PBMCs.

Per the germline V gene, CDR1 is SGHTA and CDR2 is FQGNSA. V lost 5 bases and J lost 5, with 18 bases in between. The CDR3 covers 15 residues. Original analysis: Nucleated cell counts were estimated from reference gene primer amplification. Data came from immunoSEQ multiplex PCR; TCRdb stores just in-frame clones and leaves some out. V and J calls and clone size follow that table, whereas D and trimming were derived from the DNA. The table includes about 46,000 clones, more than 75% detected once. Sequences were obtained from peripheral blood. J is TRBJ1-2 and V is TRBV7-2, with D possibly being TRBD1 (6 bases). This clonotype was sampled from a man in his fifties or sixties with active COVID-19. The CDR3 loop is CASSKTGTIGYGYTF. CDR3 sequence (DNA): TGTGCCAGCAGCAAAACAGGGACGATAGGGTATGGCTACACCTTC.